One TCR beta chain is described in this entry. Nominal health characterized the donors when sampled, though unrecorded immune exposures were likely. A multiplex PCR was run with 60 Vbeta primers and 13 Jbeta primers. Only in-frame clones appear in the TCRdb table, and some are missing; sequencing was by immunoSEQ multiplex PCR. Here the sample spans about 100,000 clones, approximately 80% being singletons. The data are from a study of cytomegalovirus exposure and HLA in healthy donors. Trimming removed 2 bases from V and 3 bases from J, with 10 bases in between. CDR1 and CDR2 from the germline V gene are MNHEY and SVGAGI. CDR3 length equals 14 residues.

This sequence joins TRBV6-5 and TRBJ1-2; unclear D gene. This receptor was taken from a male donor in good health and CMV-seropositive. The sample comprised PBMCs. CDR3 in amino acids: CASSYGQAYYGYTF. Here the CDR3 DNA reads TGTGCCAGCAGTTACGGGCAGGCCTACTATGGCTACACCTTC.